The 8 T cell receptor beta chains in this list originate from one sample, sequenced in a study of T cell responses to AZD1222 COVID-19 vaccine. Generated by immunoSEQ multiplex PCR, the TCRdb table keeps only in-frame clones and is missing some. Among around 150,000 clones, 94% were seen once, and the ten largest hold approximately 0.58%. The sequencing here drew on peripheral blood, taken on day 0 of AZD1222 vaccination. The receptors here all came from an adult in good health.

This sequence joins TRBV11-2 and TRBJ2-2, with 10 bases fitting TRBD1. Germline V lookup: CDR1 SGHAT, CDR2 FQNNGV. This CDR3 is 16 amino acids long. With V trimmed by 5 bases and J by 6 bases, 9 bases remained unmatched. CDR3 DNA: TGTGCCAGCAGCCCCCGGGACAGGGGCAGGGCCGGGGAGCTGTTTTTT. Translated, it gives CASSPRDRGRAGELFF.

The J gene is TRBJ2-1, the V gene TRBV5-1; 7 positions agree with TRBD2. CDR1 is SGHRS, CDR2 YFSETQ, per germline. V lost 4 bases and J lost 10; bases outside the gene matches: 17. The CDR3 length is 16 residues. This chain's CDR3 is CASSVVGLAGVNEQFF. In DNA form, the CDR3 reads TGCGCCAGCAGCGTGGTAGGACTGGCGGGAGTCAACGAGCAGTTCTTC. Full variable domain (missing parts from reference TRBV5-1 and TRBJ2-1): KAGVTQTPRYLIKTRGQQVTLSCSPISGHRSVSWYQQTPGQGLQFLFEYFSETQRNKGNFPGRFSGRQFSNSRSEMNVSTLELGDSALYLCASSVVGLAGVNEQFFGPGTRLTVL.

The chain joins TRBV6-5 to TRBJ1-2; D ambiguous. Germline-derived CDR1 and CDR2 are MNHEY and SVGAGI. CDR3 length equals 11 residues. With 8 bases removed from V and 9 bases from J, the gap between germline ends came to 13 bases. CDR3 DNA sequence: TGTGCCAGCGTATCCCAGTCCCGCTACACCTTC. Translating gives CASVSQSRYTF.

The rearrangement joins TRBV6-5 to TRBJ1-4; 8 bases line up with TRBD1. The junction had 11 bases not matched to a gene; V was cut back by 6 bases and J by 8 bases. There are 15 residues in the CDR3. The germline V gene encodes CDR1 MNHEY and CDR2 SVGAGI. This CDR3 reads CASSYQQGVEEKLFF. The CDR3 DNA sequence: TGTGCCAGCAGCTATCAACAGGGGGTGGAGGAAAAACTGTTTTTT.

This rearrangement joins TRBV18 to TRBJ2-5; D is uncertain. V lost 8 bases, J lost 2 bases, and 12 bases lay in between. Germline-derived CDR1 and CDR2 are KGHSH and LQKENI. The CDR3 covers 13 residues. Written as DNA, the CDR3 is TGTGCCAGCGCGAACGGACGGCAAGAGACCCAGTACTTC. It codes for CASANGRQETQYF.

CDR3 DNA: TGTGCCAGCAGCCGGACAGGGACTGAAGCTTTCTTT. This sequence encodes CASSRTGTEAFF. The chain carries TRBV28 and TRBJ1-1, with TRBD1 matching over 8 bases. The CDR3 sequence is 12 residues long. The germline V gene encodes CDR1 MDHEN and CDR2 SYDVKM. J gave up 5 bases and V 6 bases, and 2 bases lay outside the gene matches.

This clone was counted once. The rearrangement joins TRBV5-1 to TRBJ1-2; D unresolved. This CDR3 is built from 15 residues. The germline CDR1 and CDR2 sequences are SGHRS and YFSETQ. Trimming cost V 0 bases and J 2 bases, with 11 bases left between them. The CDR3 spells CASSLAPPANYGYTF. The CDR3, as DNA: TGCGCCAGCAGCTTGGCCCCGCCGGCGAACTATGGCTACACCTTC.

The chain is built from TRBV7-4 and TRBJ1-5; D is undetermined. Germline CDR1 reads SGHVT; CDR2 reads SQSDAQ. This CDR3 comprises 11 residues. The V and J ends lost 3 bases and 11 bases respectively, with 8 bases between them. The CDR3 here is CASSFPGSQHF. Here the CDR3 DNA reads TGTGCCAGCAGCTTCCCGGGGTCCCAGCATTTT.